The present entry profiles one T cell receptor beta chain with its context. The entry originates in a study of cytomegalovirus exposure and HLA in healthy donors. Assay: immunoSEQ multiplex PCR; the TCRdb copy retains only in-frame clones and omits some. Of more than 85,000 clones in the sample, under 95% were seen once. The germline V gene has CDR1 SGHDT and CDR2 YYEEEE. CDR3 size: 17 residues. The trim removed 2 bases at V and 5 bases at J, leaving 12 bases unmatched. The TCR originated in a woman aged 25 to 39 in good health and CMV-seropositive. This chain uses TRBV5-6 with TRBJ2-3, with 9 bases matching TRBD2. Sequencing was done on a sample of PBMCs. The CDR3 bases are TGTGCCAGCAGCTTTCGAGGAGGTAGCGGGAGCTTAGATACGCAGTATTTT. Amino acid sequence: CASSFRGGSGSLDTQYF.